Sequencing of this T cell receptor (beta chain) was carried out in a study of radiotherapy plus CTLA-4 blockade in lung cancer. Study details: Objective responses arose in around a sixth of patients, and 25% to 35% experienced disease control. Study-wide points: It was early blood T cell clone dynamics, with interferon-beta, that reportedly best predicted response.

As concerns this clone: The target antigen is unknown.

V trimming: 5 bases; J trimming: 3 bases; junction bases outside the gene matches: 6. Per germline, CDR1 MNHNS and CDR2 SASEGT. The CDR3 covers 14 residues. Data came from immunoSEQ multiplex PCR; TCRdb stores just in-frame clones and leaves some out. The table has about 76,000 clones, approximately 80% seen once. The chain has TRBV6-1 and TRBJ2-7; TRBD1 agrees at 8 bases. The TCR originated in a human donor with non-small cell lung cancer who had stable disease on radiotherapy plus ipilimumab. This material consisted of peripheral blood, taken from a patient treated with radiotherapy plus ipilimumab. The CDR3, as DNA: TGTGCCAGCAGTACCGGGACAGGCTACTACGAGCAGTACTTC. Amino acid sequence: CASSTGTGYYEQYF.